A single sample gave rise to the 14 T cell receptor beta chains below, sequenced in a study of blood T cell repertoires in COVID-19. Measured with immunoSEQ multiplex PCR; TCRdb has only the in-frame clones, and not every one. Among about 480,000 clones listed, approximately 87% were seen once. Sequenced input: PBMCs or T cells enriched from blood (not recorded which). The source of these receptors is a woman aged 40 to 49 who had recovered from COVID-19.

This clone came up once. The J gene is TRBJ2-5, the V gene TRBV5-1, with TRBD2 matching 9 bases. The CDR3 consists of 16 residues. V was clipped by 0 bases and J by 2 bases; unmatched bases: 5. Germline CDR1 reads SGHRS; CDR2 reads YFSETQ. Here the CDR3 reads CASSLELAGRQETQYF. As DNA, the CDR3 is TGCGCCAGCAGCTTGGAACTAGCGGGTAGACAAGAGACCCAGTACTTC.

The CDR3: CASSFSFQKQFF. The CDR3 DNA sequence: TGTGCCAGCAGTTTCAGTTTCCAGAAGCAGTTCTTC. The rearrangement joins TRBV12-3 or TRBV12-4 to TRBJ2-1; D call uncertain. This CDR3 is 12 amino acids long. Trimming took off 3 bases at V and 11 bases at J, with 11 bases between the two ends.

This chain connects TRBV11-3 to TRBJ1-1; 8 bases align to TRBD1. Losses at the gene ends were 3 bases for V and 1 base for J; bases not matched to a gene: 10. CDR1 and CDR2 from the germline V gene are SGHNT and YENEEA. CDR3 length: 17 amino acids. The DNA for the CDR3 is TGTGCCAGCAGCTTCCCCGAACAGGGGGATCCGAACACTGAAGCTTTCTTT. Its protein product is CASSFPEQGDPNTEAFF.

The rearrangement joins TRBV5-1 to TRBJ2-1; D uncertain. Per germline, CDR1 SGHRS and CDR2 YFSETQ. V dropped 3 bases and J dropped 9 bases, with 10 bases sitting between them. This CDR3 comprises 12 residues. CDR3 residues: CASSSPWSEQFF. In DNA, the CDR3 is TGCGCCAGCAGCTCCCCATGGAGTGAGCAGTTCTTC. Using reference TRBV5-1 and TRBJ2-1 for the parts outside the CDR3, the full variable domain is KAGVTQTPRYLIKTRGQQVTLSCSPISGHRSVSWYQQTPGQGLQFLFEYFSETQRNKGNFPGRFSGRQFSNSRSEMNVSTLELGDSALYLCASSSPWSEQFFGPGTRLTVL.

The chain carries TRBV7-9 and TRBJ1-4, with TRBD1 matching over 7 bases. Germline trimming cut 0 bases from V and 5 bases from J; bases unmatched to any gene: 3. The CDR3 has 15 amino acids. CDR1 is SEHNR and CDR2 is FQNEAQ in the germline V gene (reference sequence). CDR3 residues: CASSLAGQLNEKLFF. CDR3 in DNA: TGTGCCAGCAGCTTAGCGGGACAGTTAAATGAAAAACTGTTTTTT.

This chain connects TRBV18 to TRBJ2-2; D unresolved. CDR1 and CDR2 from the germline V gene are KGHSH and LQKENI. CDR3 length: 15 residues. V was pared by 3 bases and J by 6 bases, with 14 bases between. The CDR3 reads CASSPRTPNAGELFF. The CDR3 DNA follows: TGTGCCAGCTCACCGAGAACTCCCAACGCCGGGGAGCTGTTTTTT.

This clone occurred once. The gene calls are TRBV29-1 and TRBJ1-1; D gene unclear. The V end was cut by 1 base, the J end by 0 bases, with 9 bases between. The CDR3 is 14 residues long. Germline V gene data show CDR1 as SQVTM and CDR2 as ANQGSEA. This chain's CDR3 is CSVEVEGMNTEAFF. Written as DNA, the CDR3 is TGCAGCGTTGAAGTGGAGGGCATGAACACTGAAGCTTTCTTT. The full variable domain, rest sourced from reference TRBV29-1 and TRBJ1-1, is SAVISQKPSRDICQRGTSLTIQCQVDSQVTMMFWYRQQPGQSLTLIATANQGSEATYESGFVIDKFPISRPNLTFSTLTVSNMSPEDSSIYLCSVEVEGMNTEAFFGQGTRLTVV.

This clone appeared a few times. The J gene is TRBJ2-3, the V gene TRBV6-5, with 9 bases identical to TRBD2. The V gene end was trimmed by 5 bases and the J gene end by 1 base; junction bases not matched to a gene: 4. Germline V lookup: CDR1 MNHEY, CDR2 SVGAGI. The CDR3 is made up of 15 amino acids. CDR3 nucleotides: TGTGCCAGCAGTACCCGACTAGCGGGCACAGATACGCAGTATTTT. Residues: CASSTRLAGTDTQYF.

This clone appeared a single time. The chain employs TRBV29-1 and TRBJ1-1; tentative D call: TRBD1 (6 bases). Trimming cost V 0 bases and J 3 bases, with 20 bases left between them. The CDR3 is 17 residues long. Germline loops: CDR1 SQVTM, CDR2 ANQGSEA. CDR3 bases: TGCAGCGTTGAAGATTTGATCTTCGGGACATTGGACACTGAAGCTTTCTTT. Its protein is CSVEDLIFGTLDTEAFF. The full variable domain, in which reference TRBV29-1 and TRBJ1-1 provide the parts outside the CDR3, is SAVISQKPSRDICQRGTSLTIQCQVDSQVTMMFWYRQQPGQSLTLIATANQGSEATYESGFVIDKFPISRPNLTFSTLTVSNMSPEDSSIYLCSVEDLIFGTLDTEAFFGQGTRLTVV.

The chain links TRBV14 to TRBJ1-6; D not resolved. This CDR3 region has 15 residues. The germline V gene has CDR1 SGHDN and CDR2 FVKESK. The V end was cut by 2 bases, the J end by 4 bases, with 9 bases between. The CDR3 reads CASSQRRGYNSPLHF. The CDR3 coding sequence is TGTGCCAGCAGCCAACGCCGGGGTTATAATTCACCCCTCCACTTT.

The chain links TRBV30 to TRBJ1-2; no clear D gene. V dropped 0 bases and J dropped 1 base, with 9 bases sitting between them. Germline CDR1 reads GTSNPN; CDR2 reads SVGIG (reference sequence). This CDR3 comprises 14 residues. As DNA, the CDR3 is TGTGCCTGGAGTGTACGGTCCATTAACTATGGCTACACCTTC. Its protein is CAWSVRSINYGYTF.

The chain is built from TRBV28 and TRBJ1-1; D is undetermined. CDR1 is MDHEN and CDR2 is SYDVKM in the germline V gene. Between the trimmed V and J ends, which lost 4 bases and 2 bases, there was a span of 8 bases. The CDR3 runs to 13 residues. CDR3 sequence: CASSYFVNTEAFF. Written as DNA, the CDR3 is TGTGCCAGCAGTTACTTCGTCAACACTGAAGCTTTCTTT. The full variable domain, its missing parts supplied by reference TRBV28 and TRBJ1-1, is DVKVTQSSRYLVKRTGEKVFLECVQDMDHENMFWYRQDPGLGLRLIYFSYDVKMKEKGDIPEGYSVSREKKERFSLILESASTNQTSMYLCASSYFVNTEAFFGQGTRLTVV.

This clone occurred once. The chain carries TRBV19 and TRBJ2-1; TRBD2 aligns across 8 bases. V gave up 6 bases and J gave up 3 bases; unmatched junction bases: 7. The CDR3 totals 15 residues. Germline V lookup: CDR1 LNHDA, CDR2 SQIVND (reference sequence). CDR3 sequence reads: CASSLTSENYNEQFF. The CDR3 nucleotides read TGTGCCAGTAGCCTGACTAGCGAGAACTACAATGAGCAGTTCTTC. Based on the CDR3 plus reference TRBV19 and TRBJ2-1, the full variable domain is DGGITQSPKYLFRKEGQNVTLSCEQNLNHDAMYWYRQDPGQGLRLIYYSQIVNDFQKGDIAEGYSVSREKKESFPLTVTSAQKNPTAFYLCASSLTSENYNEQFFGPGTRLTVL.

The rearrangement joins TRBV12-2 to TRBJ1-1. TRBV12-2 is annotated as a pseudogene. The CDR3 consists of 16 residues. CDR3 nucleotides: TGTGCAAGTCGCTTAGGGGTGCCGGGGATGGAGACTGAAGCTTTCTTT. This translates into CASRLGVPGMETEAFF.